This passage covers 31 T cell receptor beta chains from one sample sequenced in a study of cytomegalovirus exposure and HLA in healthy donors. Vbeta (60) and Jbeta (13) primers were used in the PCR. Generated by immunoSEQ multiplex PCR, the TCRdb table keeps only in-frame clones and is missing some. Altogether fewer than 200,000 clones are present, approximately 84% being singletons, with the ten largest covering 0.2% to 0.3%. The sequencing sample was made of PBMCs. The source is a girl under two years old in good health and CMV-seronegative.

The chain joins TRBV29-1 to TRBJ2-7; D is possibly TRBD2 (5 bases). The V gene lost 2 bases and the J gene lost 0 bases, with 14 bases spanning the gap. The CDR3 runs to 15 residues. Germline CDR1 is SQVTM and CDR2 is ANQGSEA. The CDR3 sequence is CSVELGSTSSYEQYF. In nucleotides, the CDR3 is TGCAGCGTTGAATTGGGGAGCACGAGCTCCTACGAGCAGTACTTC.

This chain joins TRBV10-2 and TRBJ2-7, with a weak D call TRBD1 (6 bases). Germline CDR1 and CDR2: WSHSY and SAAADI. The ends were cut back, 6 bases at V and 1 base at J, with 13 bases in the middle. CDR3 length: 14 amino acids. This chain's CDR3 is CASRADRNSYEQYF. As DNA, the CDR3 is TGCGCCAGCAGGGCCGACAGGAATTCCTACGAGCAGTACTTC.

The chain uses TRBV27 and TRBJ1-6; TRBD1 agrees at 7 bases. Germline V gene data show CDR1 as MNHEY and CDR2 as SMNVEV (reference sequence). After removal of 6 bases from V and 0 bases from J, the junction contained 5 bases not matched to a gene. The CDR3 is made up of 16 amino acids. CDR3 nucleotide sequence: TGTGCCAGCAGCGGGGACAGCCGCTCCTATAATTCACCCCTCCACTTT. Its protein is CASSGDSRSYNSPLHF.

The J gene is TRBJ1-1, the V gene TRBV2, with 8 bases that match TRBD1. The V segment lost 6 bases and the J segment 8 bases; nucleotides outside the gene matches: 2. The V gene's germline CDR1 is SNHLY and CDR2 FYNNEI. The CDR3 contains 11 residues. Here the CDR3 reads CASRGQGEAFF. The CDR3 DNA follows: TGTGCCAGCAGAGGACAGGGCGAAGCTTTCTTT.

This chain links TRBV9 with TRBJ2-6; no clear D gene. The CDR3 sequence is 21 residues long. The germline V gene encodes CDR1 SGDLS and CDR2 YYNGEE. Trimming removed 2 bases from V and 0 bases from J, with 24 bases in between. CDR3 loop: CASSVYGGDRTTFSGANVLTF. The DNA for the CDR3 is TGTGCCAGCAGCGTCTACGGCGGCGATAGAACTACCTTCTCTGGGGCCAACGTCCTGACTTTC.

The chain's CDR3 is CASSLEPGLVQFGEQFF. The CDR3 DNA sequence: TGTGCCAGCAGCTTAGAGCCGGGACTAGTGCAGTTTGGTGAGCAGTTCTTC. The rearrangement joins TRBV7-8 to TRBJ2-1; 8 nucleotides match TRBD2. Germline V gene data show CDR1 as SGHVS and CDR2 as FQNEAQ. The V and J ends lost 1 base and 9 bases, in that order; junction bases with no gene match: 14. The CDR3 extends over 17 amino acids.

The chain couples TRBV19 to TRBJ1-5; no reliable D call. This CDR3 is 14 amino acids long. Trimming took off 1 base at V and 4 bases at J, with 8 bases between the two ends. Germline values: CDR1 LNHDA, CDR2 SQIVND (reference sequence). In DNA form, the CDR3 reads TGTGCCAGTAGTATAGTAGACATGAATCAGCCCCAGCATTTT. This translates into CASSIVDMNQPQHF.

The J gene is TRBJ1-4, the V gene TRBV6-5, with 7 bases aligning to TRBD1. CDR1 and CDR2 from the germline V gene are MNHEY and SVGAGI. This CDR3 has 14 residues. J lost 5 bases, V lost 4 bases, and 4 bases had no gene match. The CDR3 spells CASSLDRLNEKLFF. The CDR3 DNA sequence: TGTGCCAGCAGTTTGGACAGGCTCAATGAAAAACTGTTTTTT.

The chain combines TRBV6-5 with TRBJ1-1; TRBD1 is a possible D gene (5 bases). With 4 bases removed from V and 1 base from J, the gap between germline ends came to 10 bases. Germline CDR1 and CDR2: MNHEY and SVGAGI. The length of the CDR3 is 14 residues. CDR3 loop: CASSWGLPNTEAFF. As DNA, the CDR3 is TGTGCCAGCAGTTGGGGACTCCCGAACACTGAAGCTTTCTTT.

This clone was counted once. This chain links TRBV2 with TRBJ1-3; maybe TRBD1 (5 bases). The germline V gene has CDR1 SNHLY and CDR2 FYNNEI. CDR3 length equals 13 residues. The germline V and J ends were trimmed by 7 bases and 3 bases, with 10 bases remaining between them. The CDR3 region is CASTSGGGNTIYF. The CDR3 DNA sequence: TGTGCCAGCACTTCCGGGGGTGGAAACACCATATATTTT.

This rearrangement joins TRBV5-6 to TRBJ2-2; D call uncertain. This CDR3 contains 13 residues. V gave up 0 bases and J gave up 6 bases, with 6 bases separating them. Per germline, CDR1 SGHDT and CDR2 YYEEEE. For the CDR3, the DNA is TGTGCCAGCAGCTTGGGGCCCCCCGGGGAGCTGTTTTTT. This gives the protein CASSLGPPGELFF.

This chain links TRBV7-8 with TRBJ2-7; TRBD2 matches at 7 bases. Germline V gene data show CDR1 as SGHVS and CDR2 as FQNEAQ. V shed 4 bases and J 4 bases; nucleotides not matched to a gene: 7. This CDR3 comprises 14 residues. In DNA form, the CDR3 reads TGTGCCAGCAGCTCCACTAGCGCGCCTTACGAGCAGTACTTC. Protein sequence: CASSSTSAPYEQYF. Together with reference TRBV7-8 and TRBJ2-7, the CDR3 gives the full variable domain: GAGVSQSPRYKVAKRGQDVALRCDPISGHVSLFWYQQALGQGPEFLTYFQNEAQLDKSGLPSDRFFAERPEGSVSTLKIQRTQQEDSAVYLCASSSTSAPYEQYFGPGTRLTVT.

V is TRBV12-5 and J is TRBJ2-1, with TRBD2 matching over 7 bases. With 0 bases clipped from V and 9 bases from J, the junction kept 2 bases outside the gene matches. Per germline, CDR1 LGHNT and CDR2 FRNRAP. This CDR3 spans 13 amino acids. CDR3 sequence (DNA): TGTGCTAGTGGTTTGGTGGGGGGGGTTGAGCAGTTCTTC. It codes for CASGLVGGVEQFF.

V is TRBV2 and J is TRBJ1-4, with 10 bases matching TRBD1. This CDR3 is built from 13 residues. V dropped 8 bases and J dropped 7; count of bases not matched to a gene: 4. Germline V gene lookup returns CDR1 SNHLY and CDR2 FYNNEI. The CDR3 region has the DNA TGTGCCAGCGCTCGACAGGGGGCTGAAAAACTGTTTTTT. It is translated as CASARQGAEKLFF.

The V gene is TRBV19, the J gene TRBJ1-5; D unclear. There are 15 residues in the CDR3. The ends were cut back, 1 base at V and 2 bases at J, with 9 bases in the middle. From germline, CDR1 is LNHDA and CDR2 SQIVND (reference sequence). DNA for the CDR3: TGTGCCAGTAGTATAGTGGGCCTTGGCAATCAGCCCCAGCATTTT. Encoded protein: CASSIVGLGNQPQHF. Variable domain in full (rest from reference TRBV19 and TRBJ1-5): DGGITQSPKYLFRKEGQNVTLSCEQNLNHDAMYWYRQDPGQGLRLIYYSQIVNDFQKGDIAEGYSVSREKKESFPLTVTSAQKNPTAFYLCASSIVGLGNQPQHFGDGTRLSIL.

The gene calls are TRBV6-5 and TRBJ1-2; TRBD1 might be the D (5 bases). V lost 2 bases and J 8 bases, leaving 12 bases between the germline ends. This CDR3 has 13 residues. The germline CDR1 and CDR2 sequences are MNHEY and SVGAGI. The CDR3 bases are TGTGCCAGCAGTTACGGAGGGGCCGTCGGCTACACCTTC. It is translated as CASSYGGAVGYTF.

This clone was observed a handful of times. The rearrangement joins TRBV4-1 to TRBJ2-5; TRBD2 matches at 15 bases. The trim removed 4 bases at V and 9 bases at J, leaving 9 bases unmatched. This CDR3 contains 16 residues. CDR1 is MGHRA, CDR2 YSYEKL, per germline. The CDR3, as DNA: TGCGCCAGCAGCCTCACCGGACTAGCGGGGGGGCGGGCCCAGTACTTC. Its protein product is CASSLTGLAGGRAQYF.

The rearrangement joins TRBV29-1 to TRBJ2-3, with TRBD2 identical over 7 bases. Unmatched junction bases numbered 7, after V lost 3 bases and J lost 4 bases. Germline values: CDR1 SQVTM, CDR2 ANQGSEA. CDR3 length equals 14 residues. The CDR3 DNA is TGCAGCGTTGATCGGAGCGGGATCGCAGATACGCAGTATTTT. Translation gives CSVDRSGIADTQYF.

This sequence joins TRBV18 and TRBJ2-1; 9 bases align to TRBD1. The CDR3 has 13 residues. The V gene's germline CDR1 is KGHSH and CDR2 LQKENI. The V gene end was trimmed by 2 bases and the J gene end by 9 bases; junction bases not matched to a gene: 2. CDR3 in DNA: TGTGCCAGCTCACCAGGGACAGGGACTGAGCAGTTCTTC. It translates to CASSPGTGTEQFF.

This chain's CDR3 is CASSEIFATNEKLFF. For the CDR3, the DNA is TGTGCCAGCAGTGAAATCTTTGCAACTAATGAAAAACTGTTTTTT. This chain links TRBV6-1 with TRBJ1-4; D remains ambiguous. V lost 2 bases and J 0 bases, leaving 7 bases between the germline ends. Germline CDR1 is MNHNS and CDR2 is SASEGT. The length of the CDR3 is 15 residues.

This chain uses TRBV7-2 with TRBJ2-5; D may be TRBD2 (5 bases). The CDR3 is 14 residues long. Trimming pared 2 bases from V and 2 bases from J, leaving 9 bases between. Germline-derived CDR1 and CDR2 are SGHTA and FQGNSA. CDR3 bases: TGTGCCAGCAGCTTATCGACTATTCAAGAGACCCAGTACTTC. It codes for CASSLSTIQETQYF.

The gene calls are TRBV27 and TRBJ2-7; tentatively, D is TRBD1 (7 bases). V was trimmed by 6 bases and J by 2 bases, leaving 14 bases between them. CDR3 length: 14 amino acids. The germline CDR1 and CDR2 sequences are MNHEY and SMNVEV (reference sequence). In DNA, the CDR3 is TGTGCCAGCAGCCCCGGCAGGGGGGCCTACGAGCAGTACTTC. Translation: CASSPGRGAYEQYF.

This clone was counted once. V usage is TRBV5-6 and J usage is TRBJ1-1; TRBD1 might be the D (6 bases). Germline CDR1 and CDR2: SGHDT and YYEEEE. This CDR3 contains 15 residues. Trimming stripped 3 bases from V and 5 bases from J, with 17 bases between. The CDR3 reads CASSSLKRGGTEAFF. CDR3 bases: TGTGCCAGCAGCTCGCTTAAAAGGGGGGGAACTGAAGCTTTCTTT.

The V and J genes are TRBV15 and TRBJ1-5; D gene uncertain. V was cut by 3 bases and J by 2 bases, with 14 bases left in between. There are 16 residues in the CDR3. Germline V gene sequence: CDR1 LNHNV, CDR2 YYDKDF (reference sequence). DNA of the CDR3: TGTGCCACCAGCAGCATCCCGGGGATTCGCAATCAGCCCCAGCATTTT. This sequence encodes CATSSIPGIRNQPQHF.

The chain combines TRBV30 with TRBJ2-7; TRBD2 aligns across 14 bases. The CDR3 sequence is 18 residues long. Looked up from germline, CDR1 is GTSNPN and CDR2 is SVGIG (reference sequence). V was pared by 7 bases and J by 0 bases, with 14 bases of the junction left unmatched. CDR3 residues: CAFSRQGLAGADSYEQYF. The CDR3 nucleotides read TGTGCCTTTTCACGACAGGGACTAGCGGGGGCAGACTCCTACGAGCAGTACTTC.

V is TRBV5-5 and J is TRBJ2-1, with D maybe TRBD2 (5 bases). Germline-derived CDR1 and CDR2 are SGHKS and YYEKEE (reference sequence). V lost 0 bases, J lost 2 bases, and 12 bases lay in between. This CDR3 has 16 residues. The DNA of the CDR3 is TGTGCCAGCAGCTTGGAGCCGGGAACGACCTACAATGAGCAGTTCTTC. This codes for CASSLEPGTTYNEQFF.

The chain uses TRBV27 and TRBJ2-7; D is perhaps TRBD2 (5 bases). The ends were cut back, 2 bases at V and 0 bases at J, with 11 bases in the middle. CDR1 MNHEY and CDR2 SMNVEV come from the germline V gene (reference sequence). The CDR3 has 15 residues. The CDR3 DNA follows: TGTGCCAGCAGTTTAACGGGGTTCAGCTCCTACGAGCAGTACTTC. Amino acid sequence: CASSLTGFSSYEQYF.

This rearrangement joins TRBV5-6 to TRBJ2-3, with D tentatively TRBD1 (6 bases). CDR3 length: 13 residues. Deletions cut 3 bases from V and 2 bases from J, with 7 bases between. CDR1 and CDR2 from the germline V gene are SGHDT and YYEEEE. The CDR3 region is CASSSGDTDTQYF. The DNA for the CDR3 is TGTGCCAGCAGCTCAGGGGACACAGATACGCAGTATTTT.

V usage is TRBV14 and J usage is TRBJ1-2; D call uncertain. CDR1 is SGHDN, CDR2 FVKESK, per germline. The CDR3 is 13 residues long. Deletions cut 1 base from V and 1 base from J, with 4 bases between. In nucleotides, the CDR3 is TGTGCCAGCAGCCAAGCGGTTAACTATGGCTACACCTTC. This codes for CASSQAVNYGYTF.

This clone appeared a few times. A junction end diverges from the germline sequence, so it may reflect a read error. The genes are TRBV7-9 and TRBJ1-5; D remains ambiguous. Germline V gives CDR1 SEHNR, CDR2 FQNEAQ (reference sequence). This CDR3 has 12 amino acids. The CDR3, as DNA: TGTTCCAGCAGCTCGGGGAATCAGCCCCAGCATTTT. Encoded protein: CSSSSGNQPQHF.

J is TRBJ2-3 and V is TRBV19, with TRBD2 matching 8 bases. Germline values: CDR1 LNHDA, CDR2 SQIVND (reference sequence). Unmatched junction bases numbered 8, after V lost 5 bases and J lost 1 base. This CDR3 has 16 amino acids. The CDR3 region has the DNA TGTGCCAGTAGTCCTGGGACTAGTCGACGCACAGATACGCAGTATTTT. Protein: CASSPGTSRRTDTQYF.